This entry lists 7 T cell receptor beta chains sequenced from one sample in a study of T cell repertoires in cytomegalovirus infection. TCRdb fed the reads into MiXCR, producing one record per CDR3 protein. The sample consists of more than 350,000 distinct CDR3 sequences, about 33% of them appearing once. The sequenced sample was PBMCs. The receptors derive from a human donor in good health (CMV status not recorded). Some clones in this sample may be carry-over from other donors' samples.

V usage is TRBV7-2 and J usage is TRBJ1-1, with D possibly being TRBD1 (5 bases). The CDR3 loop spans 15 amino acids. Germline CDR1 SGHTA, CDR2 FQGNSA. Trimming removed 3 bases from V and 0 bases from J, with 11 bases in between. Here the CDR3 reads CASSFDGGVNTEAFF. DNA for the CDR3: TGTGCCAGCAGCTTCGATGGGGGGGTGAACACTGAAGCTTTCTTT.

The chain links TRBV2 to TRBJ2-7; 7 bases are shared with TRBD2. V was clipped by 3 bases and J by 4 bases; unmatched bases: 6. In germline, CDR1 is SNHLY, CDR2 FYNNEI. CDR3 size: 14 residues. CDR3 coding DNA: TGTGCCAGCAGTGAGGGGGGGAGCAGGTACGAGCAGTACTTC. Translating it yields CASSEGGSRYEQYF.

The chain has TRBV7-2 and TRBJ2-5; D remains unclear. CDR3 length equals 14 residues. V was pared by 1 base and J by 5 bases, with 11 bases between. CDR1 and CDR2 (germline): SGHTA, FQGNSA. DNA for the CDR3: TGTGCCAGCAGCTTAGTGTCGGACCGTGAGACCCAGTACTTC. Translated: CASSLVSDRETQYF.

This clonotype has more than one count but fewer than ten. The chain recombines TRBV18 with TRBJ2-7; 10 positions agree with TRBD1. This CDR3 has 13 residues. Per the germline V gene, CDR1 is KGHSH and CDR2 is LQKENI. Trimming at V came to 6 bases and at J to 2 bases, leaving 1 base not matched to a gene. In DNA, the CDR3 is TGTGCCAGCTCCGGGACAGGGGCCTACGAGCAGTACTTC. It specifies CASSGTGAYEQYF.

This clonotype was detected a few times. The chain combines TRBV10-3 with TRBJ1-1, with no clear D. Germline assignment: CDR1 ENHRY and CDR2 SYGVKD. Between the trimmed V and J ends, which lost 2 bases and 4 bases, there was a span of 8 bases. The CDR3 covers 13 residues. Here the CDR3 DNA reads TGTGCCATCAGTGAGGGATTGGCCACTGAAGCTTTCTTT. This sequence encodes CAISEGLATEAFF.

This clonotype was found a few times. V is TRBV6-2 or TRBV6-3 and J is TRBJ2-7; tentatively, D is TRBD1 (6 bases). The germline V and J ends were trimmed by 6 bases and 5 bases, with 20 bases remaining between them. Per the germline V gene, CDR1 is MNHEY and CDR2 is SVGEGT. The CDR3 covers 15 residues. CDR3 DNA: TGTGCCAGCAGCCCCTGGGGGCAGGGTATCAACGAGCAGTACTTC. Its protein is CASSPWGQGINEQYF.

This sequence joins TRBV7-9 and TRBJ2-2, with 9 bases matching TRBD1. This CDR3 has 15 residues. Germline V gene lookup returns CDR1 SEHNR and CDR2 FQNEAQ (reference sequence). V shed 7 bases and J 4 bases; nucleotides not matched to a gene: 7. The CDR3 loop is CASTYTTGGTGELFF. The CDR3 DNA follows: TGTGCCAGCACCTATACGACAGGGGGCACCGGGGAGCTGTTTTTT.